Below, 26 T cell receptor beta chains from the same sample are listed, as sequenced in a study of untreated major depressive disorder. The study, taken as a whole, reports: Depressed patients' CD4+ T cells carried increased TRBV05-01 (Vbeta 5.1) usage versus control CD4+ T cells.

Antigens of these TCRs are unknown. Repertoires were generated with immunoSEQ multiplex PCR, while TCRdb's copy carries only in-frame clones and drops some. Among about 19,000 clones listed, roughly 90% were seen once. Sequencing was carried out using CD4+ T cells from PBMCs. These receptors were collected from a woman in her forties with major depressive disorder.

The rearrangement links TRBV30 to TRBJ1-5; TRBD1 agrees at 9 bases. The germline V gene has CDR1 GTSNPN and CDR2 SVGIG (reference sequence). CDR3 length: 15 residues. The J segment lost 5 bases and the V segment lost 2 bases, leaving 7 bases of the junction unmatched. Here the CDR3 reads CAWSPETGGHQPQHF. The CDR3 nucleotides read TGTGCCTGGAGTCCGGAGACAGGGGGACATCAGCCCCAGCATTTT.

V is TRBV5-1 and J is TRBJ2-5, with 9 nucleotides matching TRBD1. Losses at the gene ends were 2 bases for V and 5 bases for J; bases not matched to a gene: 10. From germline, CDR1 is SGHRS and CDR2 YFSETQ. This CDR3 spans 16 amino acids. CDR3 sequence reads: CASSFGTGGSLETQYF. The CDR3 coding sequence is TGCGCCAGCAGCTTCGGCACAGGGGGCAGTTTGGAGACCCAGTACTTC. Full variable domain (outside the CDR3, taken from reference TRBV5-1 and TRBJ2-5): KAGVTQTPRYLIKTRGQQVTLSCSPISGHRSVSWYQQTPGQGLQFLFEYFSETQRNKGNFPGRFSGRQFSNSRSEMNVSTLELGDSALYLCASSFGTGGSLETQYFGPGTRLLVL.

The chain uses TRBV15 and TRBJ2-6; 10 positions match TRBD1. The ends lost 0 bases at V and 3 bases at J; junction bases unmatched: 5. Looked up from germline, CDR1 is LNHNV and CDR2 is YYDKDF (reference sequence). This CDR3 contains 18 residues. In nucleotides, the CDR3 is TGTGCCACCAGCAGAGAGAGACAGGGGGCACTTGGGGCCAACGTCCTGACTTTC. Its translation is CATSRERQGALGANVLTF.

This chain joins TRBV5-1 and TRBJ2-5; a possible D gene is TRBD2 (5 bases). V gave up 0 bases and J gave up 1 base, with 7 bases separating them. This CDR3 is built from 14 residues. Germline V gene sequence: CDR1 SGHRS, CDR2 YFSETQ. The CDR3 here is CASSLGAGQETQYF. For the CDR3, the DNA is TGCGCCAGCAGCTTGGGTGCGGGCCAAGAGACCCAGTACTTC. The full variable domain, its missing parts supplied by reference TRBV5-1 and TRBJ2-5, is KAGVTQTPRYLIKTRGQQVTLSCSPISGHRSVSWYQQTPGQGLQFLFEYFSETQRNKGNFPGRFSGRQFSNSRSEMNVSTLELGDSALYLCASSLGAGQETQYFGPGTRLLVL.

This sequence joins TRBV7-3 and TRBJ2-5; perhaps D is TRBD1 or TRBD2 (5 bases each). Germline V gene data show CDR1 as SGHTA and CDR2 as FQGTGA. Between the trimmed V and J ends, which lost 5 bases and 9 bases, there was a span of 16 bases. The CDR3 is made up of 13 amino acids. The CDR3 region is CASSPGTGNSQYF. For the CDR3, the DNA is TGTGCCAGCAGCCCAGGGACGGGCAATTCCCAGTACTTC.

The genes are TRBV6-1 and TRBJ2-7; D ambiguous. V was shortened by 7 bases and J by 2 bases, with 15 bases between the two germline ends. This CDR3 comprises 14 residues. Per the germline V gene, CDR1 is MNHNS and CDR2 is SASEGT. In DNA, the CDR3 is TGTGCCAGCAATGCCCCCAAGGCCCCCTACGAGCAGTACTTC. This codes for CASNAPKAPYEQYF.

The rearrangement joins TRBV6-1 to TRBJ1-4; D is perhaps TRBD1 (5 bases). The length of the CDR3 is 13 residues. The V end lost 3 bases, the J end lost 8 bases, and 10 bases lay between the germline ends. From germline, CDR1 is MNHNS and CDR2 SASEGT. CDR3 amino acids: CASSEQGWEKLFF. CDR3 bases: TGTGCCAGCAGTGAGCAGGGTTGGGAAAAACTGTTTTTT.

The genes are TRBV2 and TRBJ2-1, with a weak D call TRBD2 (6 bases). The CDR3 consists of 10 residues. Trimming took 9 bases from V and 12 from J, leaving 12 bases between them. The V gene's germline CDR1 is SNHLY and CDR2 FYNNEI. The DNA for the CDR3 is TGTGCCAGTGCTGGGACTCCGCAGTTCTTC. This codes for CASAGTPQFF.

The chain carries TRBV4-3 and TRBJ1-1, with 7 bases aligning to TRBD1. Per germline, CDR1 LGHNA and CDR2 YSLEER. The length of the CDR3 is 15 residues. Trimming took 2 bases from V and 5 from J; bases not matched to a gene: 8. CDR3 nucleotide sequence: TGCGCCAGCAGCCAACGTCTCCAGGGGGGAACTGAAGCTTTCTTT. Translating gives CASSQRLQGGTEAFF.

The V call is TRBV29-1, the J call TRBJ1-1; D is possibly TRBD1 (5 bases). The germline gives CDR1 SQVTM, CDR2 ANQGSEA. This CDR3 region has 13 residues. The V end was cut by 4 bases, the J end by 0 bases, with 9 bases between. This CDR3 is CSVAGHLNTEAFF. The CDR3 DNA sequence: TGCAGCGTTGCAGGACACTTGAACACTGAAGCTTTCTTT.

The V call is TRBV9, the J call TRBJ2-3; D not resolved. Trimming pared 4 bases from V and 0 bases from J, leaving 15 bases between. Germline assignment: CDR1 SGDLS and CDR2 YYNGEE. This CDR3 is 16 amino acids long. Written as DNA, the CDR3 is TGTGCCAGCAGCCCAAGGAGTTCCACTAGCACAGATACGCAGTATTTT. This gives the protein CASSPRSSTSTDTQYF.

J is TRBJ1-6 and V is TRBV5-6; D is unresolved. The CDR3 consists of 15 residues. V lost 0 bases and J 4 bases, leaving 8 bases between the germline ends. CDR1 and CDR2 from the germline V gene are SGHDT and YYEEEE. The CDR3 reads CASSLVANYNSPLHF. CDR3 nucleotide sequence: TGTGCCAGCAGCTTGGTGGCAAATTATAATTCACCCCTCCACTTT.

The CDR3 DNA follows: TGTGCCAGTAGTGGGCAGGGGTGGACACCCCTCCACTTT. Its protein product is CASSGQGWTPLHF. This chain joins TRBV19 and TRBJ1-6, with TRBD1 as a possible D gene (6 bases). The CDR3 is made up of 13 amino acids. The ends were cut back, 5 bases at V and 11 bases at J, with 13 bases in the middle. Germline CDR1 reads LNHDA; CDR2 reads SQIVND (reference sequence).

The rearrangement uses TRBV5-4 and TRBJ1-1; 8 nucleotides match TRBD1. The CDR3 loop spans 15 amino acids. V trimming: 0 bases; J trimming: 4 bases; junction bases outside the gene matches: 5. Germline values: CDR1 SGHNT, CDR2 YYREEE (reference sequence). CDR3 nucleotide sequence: TGTGCCAGCAGCTTGGCCGGACAGGGAGGCACTGAAGCTTTCTTT. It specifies CASSLAGQGGTEAFF.

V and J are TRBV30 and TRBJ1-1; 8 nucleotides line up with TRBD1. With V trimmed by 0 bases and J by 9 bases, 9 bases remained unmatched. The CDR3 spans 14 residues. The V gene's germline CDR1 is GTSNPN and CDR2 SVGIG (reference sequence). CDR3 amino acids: CAWSVTDRGPQAFF. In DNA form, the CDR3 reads TGTGCCTGGAGTGTAACAGACAGGGGACCTCAAGCTTTCTTT.

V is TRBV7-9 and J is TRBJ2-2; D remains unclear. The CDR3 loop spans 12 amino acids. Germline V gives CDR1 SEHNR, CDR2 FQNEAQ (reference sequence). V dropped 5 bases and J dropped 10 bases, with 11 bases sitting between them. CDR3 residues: CASSRAPAELFF. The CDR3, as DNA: TGTGCCAGCAGCCGGGCCCCGGCGGAGCTGTTTTTT.

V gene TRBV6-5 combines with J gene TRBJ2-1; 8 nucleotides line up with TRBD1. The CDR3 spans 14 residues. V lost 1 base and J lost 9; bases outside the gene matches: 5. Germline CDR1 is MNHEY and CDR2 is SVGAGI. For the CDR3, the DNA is TGTGCCAGCAGTTACTTCAGGGGGCGCGGTGAGCAGTTCTTC. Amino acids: CASSYFRGRGEQFF.

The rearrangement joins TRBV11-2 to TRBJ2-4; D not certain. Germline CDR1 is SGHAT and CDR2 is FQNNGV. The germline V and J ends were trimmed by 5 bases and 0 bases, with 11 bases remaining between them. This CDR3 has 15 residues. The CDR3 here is CASSPGFSAKNIQYF. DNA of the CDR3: TGTGCCAGCAGCCCCGGCTTCTCAGCCAAAAACATTCAGTACTTC.

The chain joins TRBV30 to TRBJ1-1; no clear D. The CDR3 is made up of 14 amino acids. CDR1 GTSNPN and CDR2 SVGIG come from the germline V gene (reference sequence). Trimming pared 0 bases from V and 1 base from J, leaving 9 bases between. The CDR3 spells CAWSVRARNTEAFF. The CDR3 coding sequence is TGTGCCTGGAGTGTTCGTGCCCGGAACACTGAAGCTTTCTTT.

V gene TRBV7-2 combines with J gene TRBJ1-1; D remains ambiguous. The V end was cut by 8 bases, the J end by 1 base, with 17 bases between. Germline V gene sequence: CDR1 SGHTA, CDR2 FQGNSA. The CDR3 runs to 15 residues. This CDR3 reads CASQARNRANTEAFF. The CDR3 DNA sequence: TGTGCCAGCCAGGCGAGAAACCGAGCGAACACTGAAGCTTTCTTT. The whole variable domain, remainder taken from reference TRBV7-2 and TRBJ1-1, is GAGVSQSPSNKVTEKGKDVELRCDPISGHTALYWYRQSLGQGLEFLIYFQGNSAPDKSGLPSDRFSAERTGGSVSTLTIQRTQQEDSAVYLCASQARNRANTEAFFGQGTRLTVV.

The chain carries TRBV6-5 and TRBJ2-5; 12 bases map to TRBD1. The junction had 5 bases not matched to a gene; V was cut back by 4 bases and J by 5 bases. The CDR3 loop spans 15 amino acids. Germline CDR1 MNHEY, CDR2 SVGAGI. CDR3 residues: CASSSGQGAGETQYF. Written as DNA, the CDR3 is TGTGCCAGCAGTTCGGGACAGGGGGCTGGGGAGACCCAGTACTTC.

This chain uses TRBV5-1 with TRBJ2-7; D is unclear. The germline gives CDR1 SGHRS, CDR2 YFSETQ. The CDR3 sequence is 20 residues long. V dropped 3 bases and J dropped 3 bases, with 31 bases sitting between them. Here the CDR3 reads CASSSIYDQKTGGLNYEQYF. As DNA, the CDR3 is TGCGCCAGCAGCTCTATTTATGACCAGAAGACCGGCGGCCTTAACTACGAGCAGTACTTC.

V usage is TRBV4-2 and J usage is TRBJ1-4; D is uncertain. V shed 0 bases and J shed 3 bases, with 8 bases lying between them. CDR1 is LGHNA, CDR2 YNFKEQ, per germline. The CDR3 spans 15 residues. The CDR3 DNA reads TGTGCCAGCAGCCAAGAACGGCAGCCTAATGAAAAACTGTTTTTT. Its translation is CASSQERQPNEKLFF.

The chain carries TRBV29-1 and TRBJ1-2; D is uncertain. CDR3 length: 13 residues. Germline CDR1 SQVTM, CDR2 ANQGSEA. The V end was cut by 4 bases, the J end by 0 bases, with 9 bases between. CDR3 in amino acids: CSVAGRTNYGYTF. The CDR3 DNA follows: TGCAGCGTTGCTGGGAGGACTAACTATGGCTACACCTTC.

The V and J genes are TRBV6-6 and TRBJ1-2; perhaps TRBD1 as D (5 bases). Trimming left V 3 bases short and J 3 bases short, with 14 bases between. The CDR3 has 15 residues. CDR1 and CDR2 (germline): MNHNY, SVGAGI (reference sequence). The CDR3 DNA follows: TGTGCCAGCAGTTATACCCCGCGGGGGGACTATGGCTACACCTTC. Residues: CASSYTPRGDYGYTF.

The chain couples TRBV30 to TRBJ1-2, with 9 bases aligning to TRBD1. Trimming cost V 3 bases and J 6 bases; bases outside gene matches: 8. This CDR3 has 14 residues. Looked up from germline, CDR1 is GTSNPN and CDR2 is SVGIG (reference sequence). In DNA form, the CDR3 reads TGTGCCTGGAGCCAAGGGACAGGGATCCATGGCTACACCTTC. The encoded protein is CAWSQGTGIHGYTF.